Each of the 22 T cell receptor beta chains below was sequenced from the same sample in a study of PD-1 blockade in classical Hodgkin lymphoma. Documented time point: newly diagnosed, previously untreated cHL patient sample. Sequencing was performed with immunoSEQ multiplex PCR; in TCRdb, only in-frame clones are kept and a portion is missing. The data show under 80,000 clones, with more than 85% seen just once and more than 2% held by the top ten. Sequencing was carried out using peripheral blood mononuclear cells (PBMCs). The receptors were gathered from a human donor with classical Hodgkin lymphoma.

This rearrangement joins TRBV5-6 to TRBJ2-1, with D tentatively TRBD1 (7 bases). The germline gives CDR1 SGHDT, CDR2 YYEEEE. This CDR3 spans 15 amino acids. Trimming took 3 bases from V and 4 from J, leaving 14 bases between them. DNA of the CDR3: TGTGCCAGCAGCTACGACAGGGAGGTTTACAATGAGCAGTTCTTC. It codes for CASSYDREVYNEQFF.

J is TRBJ2-5 and V is TRBV4-1; D not certain. The CDR3 covers 14 residues. V dropped 1 base and J dropped 1 base, with 7 bases sitting between them. Germline V CDR1 and CDR2: MGHRA, YSYEKL. CDR3 nucleotides: TGCGCCAGCAGCCAAGTTTTGGCCCAAGAGACCCAGTACTTC. Protein: CASSQVLAQETQYF.

This rearrangement joins TRBV7-8 to TRBJ2-3; 9 bases map to TRBD2. This CDR3 comprises 16 residues. CDR1 SGHVS and CDR2 FQNEAQ come from the germline V gene. The V gene end was trimmed by 1 base and the J gene end by 6 bases; junction bases not matched to a gene: 8. This chain's CDR3 is CASSLVGGRDSDTQYF. In DNA form, the CDR3 reads TGTGCCAGCAGCTTAGTTGGCGGGAGGGATTCTGATACGCAGTATTTT.

The chain couples TRBV10-1 to TRBJ2-2; D not resolved. CDR3 length equals 12 residues. V gave up 9 bases and J gave up 0 bases, with 5 bases separating them. Looked up from germline, CDR1 is WNHNN and CDR2 is SYGVQD (reference sequence). CDR3 sequence: CASASNTGELFF. The CDR3, as DNA: TGCGCCAGTGCATCGAACACCGGGGAGCTGTTTTTT.

The genes are TRBV7-2 and TRBJ2-3, with D perhaps TRBD1 or TRBD2 (5 bases each). V was trimmed by 1 base and J by 14 bases, leaving 10 bases between them. This CDR3 is 11 amino acids long. Germline lookup yields CDR1 SGHTA and CDR2 FQGNSA. This chain's CDR3 is CASSLGGDVYF. The CDR3 nucleotides read TGTGCCAGCAGCTTAGGAGGGGACGTGTATTTT.

This sequence joins TRBV2 and TRBJ1-2; 11 nucleotides agree with TRBD1. The germline V gene encodes CDR1 SNHLY and CDR2 FYNNEI. CDR3 length: 15 residues. V shed 6 bases and J 8 bases; nucleotides not matched to a gene: 11. CDR3 DNA sequence: TGTGCCAGCAGCCTGGACAGGGGGCGGTTAAAAGGCTACACCTTC. It codes for CASSLDRGRLKGYTF.

The J gene is TRBJ2-1, the V gene TRBV15; D gene uncertain. V was pared by 4 bases and J by 7 bases, with 5 bases between. This CDR3 region has 11 residues. CDR1 and CDR2 (germline): LNHNV, YYDKDF (reference sequence). Written as DNA, the CDR3 is TGTGCCACCAGCACAGCGAATGAGCAGTTCTTC. Protein product: CATSTANEQFF.

This rearrangement joins TRBV7-3 to TRBJ2-1; no definite D call. Trimming stripped 0 bases from V and 7 bases from J, with 10 bases between. CDR1 and CDR2 (germline): SGHTA, FQGTGA. The CDR3 runs 14 residues. DNA of the CDR3: TGTGCCAGCAGCTTAACGTTCAACCAGAATGAGCAGTTCTTC. Its protein product is CASSLTFNQNEQFF. The variable domain in full, with the rest retrieved from reference TRBV7-3 and TRBJ2-1, is GAGVSQTPSNKVTEKGKYVELRCDPISGHTALYWYRQSLGQGPEFLIYFQGTGAADDSGLPNDRFFAVRPEGSVSTLKIQRTERGDSAVYLCASSLTFNQNEQFFGPGTRLTVL.

This chain links TRBV29-1 with TRBJ2-1, with D possibly TRBD2 on 6 matching bases. This CDR3 contains 14 residues. CDR1 and CDR2 (germline): SQVTM, ANQGSEA. The V gene lost 7 bases and the J gene lost 1 base, with 14 bases spanning the gap. CDR3 residues: CSAGLPLSYNEQFF. The CDR3, as DNA: TGCAGCGCCGGACTACCCTTATCCTACAATGAGCAGTTCTTC.

J is TRBJ1-5 and V is TRBV2; a possible D gene is TRBD1 (6 bases). The CDR3 spans 13 residues. Germline-derived CDR1 and CDR2 are SNHLY and FYNNEI. V was pared by 6 bases and J by 6 bases, with 12 bases between. The CDR3 DNA reads as TGTGCCAGCAGGCTACAGGGACCTCAGCCCCAGCATTTT. Encoded protein: CASRLQGPQPQHF.

V usage is TRBV6-6 and J usage is TRBJ1-2, with 12 bases aligning to TRBD1. The CDR3 runs 16 residues. V dropped 0 bases and J dropped 4; count of bases not matched to a gene: 3. CDR1 and CDR2 (germline): MNHNY, SVGAGI (reference sequence). The CDR3 DNA is TGTGCCAGCAGTTACTCGTCGGGACAGGGGGCCTATGGCTACACCTTC. Protein sequence: CASSYSSGQGAYGYTF.

This sequence joins TRBV11-2 and TRBJ2-5; D ambiguous. Trimming pared 5 bases from V and 2 bases from J, leaving 3 bases between. Germline loops: CDR1 SGHAT, CDR2 FQNNGV. This CDR3 region has 11 residues. CDR3 in amino acids: CASSQQETQYF. The CDR3 coding sequence is TGTGCCAGCAGCCAACAAGAGACCCAGTACTTC.

The rearrangement joins TRBV19 to TRBJ2-1; possibly TRBD2 for D (5 bases). This CDR3 spans 15 amino acids. V was shortened by 3 bases and J by 0 bases, with 9 bases between the two germline ends. The V gene's germline CDR1 is LNHDA and CDR2 SQIVND (reference sequence). The DNA of the CDR3 is TGTGCCAGTAGTATGAGGAGGAGCTCCTACAATGAGCAGTTCTTC. Residues: CASSMRRSSYNEQFF.

This chain's CDR3 is CASSLGTVYQFF. The CDR3 coding sequence is TGTGCCAGCAGCTTAGGGACGGTCTATCAGTTCTTC. V gene TRBV11-2 combines with J gene TRBJ2-1; D gene unclear. The CDR3 has 12 amino acids. With 1 base removed from V and 13 bases from J, the gap between germline ends came to 11 bases. CDR1 is SGHAT, CDR2 FQNNGV, per germline.

The J gene is TRBJ2-7, the V gene TRBV29-1, with D possibly being TRBD2 (6 bases). The V end was cut by 6 bases, the J end by 5 bases, with 17 bases between. Germline loops: CDR1 SQVTM, CDR2 ANQGSEA. There are 13 residues in the CDR3. The CDR3 sequence is CSVANPGGNEQYF. CDR3 bases: TGCAGCGTCGCAAACCCCGGGGGAAACGAGCAGTACTTC.

The V and J genes are TRBV5-4 and TRBJ1-2, with a tentative D call TRBD1 (5 bases). V lost 0 bases and J lost 0, with 18 bases in between. Germline V lookup: CDR1 SGHNT, CDR2 YYREEE (reference sequence). The CDR3 totals 18 residues. CDR3 in DNA: TGTGCCAGCAGCTTGGAGGTTCTCGGGGACCCAACTAACTATGGCTACACCTTC. Protein product: CASSLEVLGDPTNYGYTF.

J is TRBJ2-2 and V is TRBV29-1, with 9 bases aligning to TRBD2. The germline gives CDR1 SQVTM, CDR2 ANQGSEA. V lost 4 bases to trimming and J lost 4 bases; unmatched junction nucleotides: 10. The CDR3 has 16 residues. The CDR3, as DNA: TGCAGCGTTGTGGGTAGCGGGAGCTCGAGCACCGGGGAGCTGTTTTTT. Residues: CSVVGSGSSSTGELFF.

This clone appeared once. For the CDR3, the DNA is TGCGCCAGCAGCCAAGATAAGAGTAACTCCTACGAGCAGTACTTC. As protein: CASSQDKSNSYEQYF. This chain connects TRBV4-3 to TRBJ2-7; D ambiguous. Trimming cost V 0 bases and J 0 bases, with 9 bases left between them. The germline V gene encodes CDR1 LGHNA and CDR2 YSLEER. CDR3 length: 15 residues.

This clone was observed a single time. The chain carries TRBV5-6 and TRBJ2-5, with D hard to call. The germline V and J ends were trimmed by 4 bases and 2 bases, with 3 bases remaining between them. The CDR3 contains 11 residues. Germline V lookup: CDR1 SGHDT, CDR2 YYEEEE. CDR3 sequence reads: CASSRQETQYF. The CDR3 nucleotides are TGTGCCAGCAGCCGTCAAGAGACCCAGTACTTC.

J is TRBJ2-3 and V is TRBV30, with D possibly being TRBD2 (7 bases). The CDR3 is made up of 13 amino acids. Between the trimmed V and J ends, which lost 1 base and 5 bases, there was a span of 10 bases. Germline loops: CDR1 GTSNPN, CDR2 SVGIG (reference sequence). CDR3 coding DNA: TGTGCCTGGAGTGAGGGGGGGAAAGATACGCAGTATTTT. This sequence encodes CAWSEGGKDTQYF.

This rearrangement joins TRBV5-1 to TRBJ1-1; D is perhaps TRBD1 (6 bases). Trimming took 4 bases from V and 6 from J, leaving 13 bases between them. The CDR3 loop spans 13 amino acids. The germline V gene encodes CDR1 SGHRS and CDR2 YFSETQ. CDR3 residues: CASSPGTLSEAFF. The CDR3 DNA is TGCGCCAGCAGCCCGGGGACATTGTCTGAAGCTTTCTTT.

V and J are TRBV6-1 and TRBJ1-2, with D uncertain. The germline CDR1 and CDR2 sequences are MNHNS and SASEGT. The CDR3 is 14 residues long. V shed 5 bases and J shed 8 bases, with 18 bases lying between them. CDR3 sequence: CASSPRSTVAGYTF. CDR3 nucleotides: TGTGCCAGCAGTCCCAGATCAACTGTGGCGGGCTACACCTTC.